The sequence of this T cell receptor (beta chain) was determined in a study of identical twins (dated by TCRdb to the mid-2010s). In terms of the full investigation: To test whether fetal clonotypes persist, this study deep-sequenced TCR alpha and beta repertoires from monozygotic twins, from unrelated adults of various ages, and from cord blood. Replicate twin experiments were performed at different times using different library preparation protocols to rule out contamination. On the study overall, not on this receptor specifically: Invariant T cells such as MAIT and iNKT could partly confound zero-insertion analyses, although diverse VJ usage argued against such confounding for most clonotypes. In monozygotic twins, recombination models systematically underestimated out-of-frame TCR alpha sharing, but the models matched the sharing seen between unrelated individuals. Abundant cord blood beta clonotypes carried fewer insertions; young adult naive repertoires showed a weaker similar trend, while memory repertoires showed none. A weaker excess of twin sharing was found in beta out-of-frame sequences because the signal-to-noise ratio was lowered by fewer shared sequences. Compared with coincidental sharing between unrelated individuals, an excess of low generation-probability sequences was observed among out-of-frame TCR alpha sequences shared between twins. Because the same donors could not be followed over many years, conclusions were based on cross-sectional statistical analysis.

The CDR3 measures 15 amino acids from cysteine to phenylalanine. This entry keeps only the CDR3 DNA: 45 bases, framed from base 1. CDR1 and CDR2, per the germline V gene, are MRHNA and SNTAGT. From V the trimming removes 4 bases and from J it removes 2 bases, while the gene matches leave 4 bases of the junction unaccounted for. Receptors were amplified or captured by 5' RACE. Reads for this sample came from an Illumina HiSeq 2000. A universal primer binding site was introduced by template switching, and a unique molecular identifier was present in the final cDNA, enabling accurate counting of TCR cDNA molecules. Specific primers in the conserved constant-segment region were used to synthesize first-strand cDNA for the TCR alpha and beta chains. Each cDNA library was double barcoded, with a SMART-Mk sample barcode plus Illumina barcodes, to control for contamination. Two successive PCR steps introduced TruSeq adapter sequences along with Illumina sample barcodes. TCR alpha and beta cDNA libraries were sequenced on the Illumina HiSeq platform with custom primers. The original methods were these. Unique molecular identifiers were extracted from raw reads with MiGEC, and CDR3 positions were determined with MiXCR. For each individual, recombination models were inferred using an EM algorithm with the repgenHMM and IGoR tools. The tcR package in R was used for shared clonotype analysis, with sharing normalized by the product of cloneset sizes. To study raw recombination without the effects of thymic and clonal selection, out-of-frame nonproductive sequences were analyzed. The public reads were reprocessed in TCRdb via fastp at Q25 and MiXCR, keeping in-frame beta chains. Rows with a matching CDR3 protein are joined into one entry that keeps the most common DNA and genes. TCRdb assigned the V and J calls; the authors' analysis was not used. This sample gives roughly 290,000 distinct CDR3 sequences in total; roughly 10% of them show up just once. Roughly 7% of the sample comes from the top ten.

This clonotype was seen at least ten times. Its target antigen remains unknown. Per-base quality was not reported, and no clone a single base away is much larger than it. Every donor in the study was a healthy Caucasian. Three pairs of female monozygotic twins, all aged 18 to 29 years, were included in the twin cohort. Positive isolation kits from Invitrogen were used to isolate the CD4+ and CD8+ T cell populations. Another study also made use of these data, one on yellow fever vaccine responses in identical twins. As the second paper documents: According to the authors, the vaccine-induced T cell response in identical twins seemed to be partly convergent and partly specific to each individual. In identical twins, the study followed T cell clones that responded to the vaccine with precision.

Sequencing used CD8+ T cells sorted from blood. The chain is assembled from TRBV6-4 and TRBJ2-2, with 7 middle bases fitting TRBD2. The source is a woman aged 18 to 35 in good health. For the CDR3, the sequence is CASSVRAGNTGELFF. In nucleotides, the sequence is TGTGCCAGCAGTGTTCGAGCGGGAAACACCGGGGAGCTGTTTTTT.